These 5 T cell receptor beta chains came from one sample sequenced in a study of blood T cell repertoires in COVID-19. Measured with immunoSEQ multiplex PCR; TCRdb has only the in-frame clones, and not every one. Of tens of thousands of clones in the sample, about 88% were seen once. Sequencing was performed on peripheral blood. The receptor source for this set is a human donor in a cohort sampled during active COVID-19.

This chain uses TRBV5-6 with TRBJ2-2; D uncertain. The CDR3 has 15 amino acids. V lost 2 bases, J lost 4 bases, and 12 bases lay in between. CDR1 is SGHDT and CDR2 is YYEEEE in the germline V gene. The chain's CDR3 is CASSFGRQSTGELFF. CDR3 sequence (DNA): TGTGCCAGCAGCTTTGGCAGGCAAAGCACCGGGGAGCTGTTTTTT.

In this sample, this clone turned up a few times. V gene TRBV24-1 combines with J gene TRBJ1-5, with D possibly being TRBD1 (5 bases). The V gene's germline CDR1 is KGHDR and CDR2 SFDVKD. CDR3 length: 14 residues. Trimming removed 5 bases from V and 7 bases from J, with 14 bases in between. The CDR3 nucleotides read TGTGCCACCAGTGCCAGGGTAGGAGACCAGCCCCAGCATTTT. As protein: CATSARVGDQPQHF.

The CDR3 loop reads CASSISGQGYEQYF. In nucleotides, the CDR3 is TGTGCCAGCAGCATATCGGGACAGGGGTACGAGCAGTACTTC. The rearrangement links TRBV21-1 to TRBJ2-7; the D segment call TRBD1 is taken from the table without a DNA check. TRBV21-1 is annotated as a pseudogene. The CDR3 extends over 14 amino acids.

The genes are TRBV24-1 and TRBJ2-1, with TRBD1 matching over 10 bases. J gave up 6 bases and V 4 bases, and 5 bases lay outside the gene matches. The CDR3 length is 15 residues. Germline V gene lookup returns CDR1 KGHDR and CDR2 SFDVKD. As DNA, the CDR3 is TGTGCCACCAGTGAATACCGGGACAGGGGCAATGAGCAGTTCTTC. It translates to CATSEYRDRGNEQFF.

V is TRBV20-1 and J is TRBJ1-5, with 12 bases that match TRBD1. V shed 3 bases and J 5 bases; nucleotides not matched to a gene: 8. The germline V gene encodes CDR1 DFQATT and CDR2 SNEGSKA (reference sequence). This CDR3 is 16 amino acids long. The CDR3 nucleotides are TGCAGTGCTAGTACCGGGACAGGGGGCCCACATCAGCCCCAGCATTTT. Its translation is CSASTGTGGPHQPQHF.